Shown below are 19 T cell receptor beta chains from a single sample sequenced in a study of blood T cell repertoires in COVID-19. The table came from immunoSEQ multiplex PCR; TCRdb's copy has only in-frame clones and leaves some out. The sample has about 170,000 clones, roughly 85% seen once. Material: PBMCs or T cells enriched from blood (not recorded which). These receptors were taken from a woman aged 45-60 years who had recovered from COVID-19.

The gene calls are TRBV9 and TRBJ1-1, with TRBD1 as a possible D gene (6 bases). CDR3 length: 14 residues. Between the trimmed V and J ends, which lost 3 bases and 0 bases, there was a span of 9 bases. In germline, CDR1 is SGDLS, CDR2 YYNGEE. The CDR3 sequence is CASSAGHLNTEAFF. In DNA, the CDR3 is TGTGCCAGCAGCGCGGGACACTTGAACACTGAAGCTTTCTTT. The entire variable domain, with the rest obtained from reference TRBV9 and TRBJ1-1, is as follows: DSGVTQTPKHLITATGQRVTLRCSPRSGDLSVYWYQQSLDQGLQFLIQYYNGEERAKGNILERFSAQQFPDLHSELNLSSLELGDSALYFCASSAGHLNTEAFFGQGTRLTVV.

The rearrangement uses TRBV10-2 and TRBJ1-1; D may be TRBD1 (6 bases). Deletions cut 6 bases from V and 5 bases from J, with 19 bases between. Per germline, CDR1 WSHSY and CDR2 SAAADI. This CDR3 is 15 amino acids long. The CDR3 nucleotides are TGCGCCAGCAGCCCCGAGACAGGATATTGGACTGAAGCTTTCTTT. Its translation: CASSPETGYWTEAFF.

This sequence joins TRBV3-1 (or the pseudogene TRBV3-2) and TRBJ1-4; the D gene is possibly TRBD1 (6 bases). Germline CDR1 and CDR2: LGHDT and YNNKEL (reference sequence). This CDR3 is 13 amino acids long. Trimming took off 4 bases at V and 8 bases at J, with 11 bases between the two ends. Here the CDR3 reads CASSRGGEEKLFF. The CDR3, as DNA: TGTGCCAGCAGCCGAGGGGGAGAGGAAAAACTGTTTTTT.

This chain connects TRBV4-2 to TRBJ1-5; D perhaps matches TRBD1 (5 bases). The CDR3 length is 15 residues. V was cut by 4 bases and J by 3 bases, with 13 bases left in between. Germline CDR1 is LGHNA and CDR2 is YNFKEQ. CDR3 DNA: TGTGCCAGCAGCCTACGTGGGGGGGACAATCAGCCCCAGCATTTT. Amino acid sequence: CASSLRGGDNQPQHF.

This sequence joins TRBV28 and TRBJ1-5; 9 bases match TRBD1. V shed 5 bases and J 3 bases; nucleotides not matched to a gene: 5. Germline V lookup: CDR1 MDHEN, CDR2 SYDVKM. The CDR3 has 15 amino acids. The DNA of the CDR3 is TGTGCCAGCAGTCACCGGGACAGGGTCAATCAGCCCCAGCATTTT. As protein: CASSHRDRVNQPQHF.

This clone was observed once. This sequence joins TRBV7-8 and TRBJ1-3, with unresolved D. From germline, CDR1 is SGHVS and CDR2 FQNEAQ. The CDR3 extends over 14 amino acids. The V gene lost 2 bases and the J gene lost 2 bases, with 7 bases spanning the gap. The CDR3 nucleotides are TGTGCCAGCAGCTTAACAAGTCCTGGAAACACCATATATTTT. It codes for CASSLTSPGNTIYF. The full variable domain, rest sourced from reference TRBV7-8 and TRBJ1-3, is GAGVSQSPRYKVAKRGQDVALRCDPISGHVSLFWYQQALGQGPEFLTYFQNEAQLDKSGLPSDRFFAERPEGSVSTLKIQRTQQEDSAVYLCASSLTSPGNTIYFGEGSWLTVV.

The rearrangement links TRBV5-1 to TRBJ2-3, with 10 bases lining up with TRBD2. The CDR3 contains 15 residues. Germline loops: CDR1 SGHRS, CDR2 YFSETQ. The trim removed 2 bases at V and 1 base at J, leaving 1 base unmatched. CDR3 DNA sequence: TGCGCCAGCAGCTTCGGGACTAGCGGCACAGATACGCAGTATTTT. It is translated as CASSFGTSGTDTQYF. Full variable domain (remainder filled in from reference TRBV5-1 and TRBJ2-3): KAGVTQTPRYLIKTRGQQVTLSCSPISGHRSVSWYQQTPGQGLQFLFEYFSETQRNKGNFPGRFSGRQFSNSRSEMNVSTLELGDSALYLCASSFGTSGTDTQYFGPGTRLTVL.

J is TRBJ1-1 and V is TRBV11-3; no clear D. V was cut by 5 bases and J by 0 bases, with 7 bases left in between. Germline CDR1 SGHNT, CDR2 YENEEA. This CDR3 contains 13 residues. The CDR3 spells CASSTGMNTEAFF. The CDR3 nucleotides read TGTGCCAGCAGCACCGGGATGAACACTGAAGCTTTCTTT. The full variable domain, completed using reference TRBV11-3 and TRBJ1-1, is EAGVVQSPRYKIIEKKQPVAFWCNPISGHNTLYWYLQNLGQGPELLIRYENEEAVDDSQLPKDRFSAERLKGVDSTLKIQPAELGDSAVYLCASSTGMNTEAFFGQGTRLTVV.

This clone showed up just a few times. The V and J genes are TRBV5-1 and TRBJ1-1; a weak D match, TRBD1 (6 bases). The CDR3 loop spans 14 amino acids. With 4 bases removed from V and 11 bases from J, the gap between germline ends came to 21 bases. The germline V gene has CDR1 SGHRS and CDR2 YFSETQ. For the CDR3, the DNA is TGCGCCAGCAGCCTCTCCACCGCAGGGGTGGGTGCTTTCTTT. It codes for CASSLSTAGVGAFF.

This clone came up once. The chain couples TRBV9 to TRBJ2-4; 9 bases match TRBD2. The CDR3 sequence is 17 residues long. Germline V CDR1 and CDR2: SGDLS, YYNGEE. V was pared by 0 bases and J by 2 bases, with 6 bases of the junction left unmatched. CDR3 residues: CASSVEPSGNTKNIQYF. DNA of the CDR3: TGTGCCAGCAGCGTAGAGCCTAGCGGGAACACCAAAAACATTCAGTACTTC.

The DNA of the CDR3 is TGCGCCAGCAGCTTGGATACGGACTATGGCTACACCTTC. Protein: CASSLDTDYGYTF. V usage is TRBV5-1 and J usage is TRBJ1-2; D call uncertain. V lost 0 bases and J 3 bases, leaving 6 bases between the germline ends. This CDR3 is 13 amino acids long. Germline lookup yields CDR1 SGHRS and CDR2 YFSETQ.

In DNA form, the CDR3 reads TGTGCCTGGAGCTCAAACTTGCACCCTGGAAACACCATATATTTT. Its translation is CAWSSNLHPGNTIYF. V is TRBV30 and J is TRBJ1-3; no reliable D call. This CDR3 region has 15 residues. V was clipped by 3 bases and J by 2 bases, with 14 bases between them. CDR1 and CDR2 (germline): GTSNPN, SVGIG (reference sequence).

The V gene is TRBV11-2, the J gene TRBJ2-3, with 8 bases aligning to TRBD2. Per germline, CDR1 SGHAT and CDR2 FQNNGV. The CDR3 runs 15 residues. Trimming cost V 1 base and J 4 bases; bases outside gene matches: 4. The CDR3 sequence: CASSLVWREADTQYF. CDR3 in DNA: TGTGCCAGCAGCTTAGTGTGGCGGGAGGCAGATACGCAGTATTTT.

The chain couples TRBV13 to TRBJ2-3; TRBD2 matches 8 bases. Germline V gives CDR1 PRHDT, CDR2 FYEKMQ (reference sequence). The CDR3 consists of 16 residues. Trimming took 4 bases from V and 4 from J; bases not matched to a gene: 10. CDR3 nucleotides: TGTGCCAGCAGCTCGTTACTGGGCGGGAGGTCAGATACGCAGTATTTT. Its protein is CASSSLLGGRSDTQYF. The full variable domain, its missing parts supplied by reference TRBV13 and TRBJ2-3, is AAGVIQSPRHLIKEKRETATLKCYPIPRHDTVYWYQQGPGQDPQFLISFYEKMQSDKGSIPDRFSAQQFSDYHSELNMSSLELGDSALYFCASSSLLGGRSDTQYFGPGTRLTVL.

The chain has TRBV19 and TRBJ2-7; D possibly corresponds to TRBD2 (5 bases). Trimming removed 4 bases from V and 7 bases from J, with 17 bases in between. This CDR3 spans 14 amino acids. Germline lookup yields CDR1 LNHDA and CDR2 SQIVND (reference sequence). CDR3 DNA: TGTGCCAGTAGTACCCCGGGGATTCCTGGGGAGCAGTACGTC. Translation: CASSTPGIPGEQYV.

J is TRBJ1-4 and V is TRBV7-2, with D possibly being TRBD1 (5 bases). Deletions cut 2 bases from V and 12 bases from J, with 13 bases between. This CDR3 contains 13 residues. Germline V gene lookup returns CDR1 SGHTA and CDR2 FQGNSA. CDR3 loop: CASSLQSPGELFF. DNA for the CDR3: TGTGCCAGCAGCTTACAGAGTCCGGGGGAACTGTTTTTT.

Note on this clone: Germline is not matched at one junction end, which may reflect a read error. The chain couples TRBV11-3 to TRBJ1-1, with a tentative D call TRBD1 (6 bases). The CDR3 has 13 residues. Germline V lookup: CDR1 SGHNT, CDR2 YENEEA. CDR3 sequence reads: CASSPTGNAEAFF. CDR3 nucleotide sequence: TGTGCCAGCAGCCCTACAGGGAACGCTGAAGCTTTCTTT.

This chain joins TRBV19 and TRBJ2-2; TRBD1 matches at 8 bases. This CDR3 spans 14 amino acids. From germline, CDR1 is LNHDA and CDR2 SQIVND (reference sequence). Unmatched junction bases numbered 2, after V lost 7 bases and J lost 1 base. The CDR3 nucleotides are TGTGCCAGTAAGGGACAGGTGAACACCGGGGAGCTGTTTTTT. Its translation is CASKGQVNTGELFF.

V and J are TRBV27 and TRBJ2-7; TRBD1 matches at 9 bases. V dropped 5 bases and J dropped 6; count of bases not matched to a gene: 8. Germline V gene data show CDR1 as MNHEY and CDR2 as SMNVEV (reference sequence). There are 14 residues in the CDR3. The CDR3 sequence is CASSGRTGAGEQYV. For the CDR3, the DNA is TGTGCCAGCAGTGGACGGACAGGGGCCGGCGAGCAGTACGTC.